This TCR beta chain was captured in a study of blood T cell repertoires in COVID-19. About the research overall: The United States, Italy and Spain supplied acute and convalescent COVID-19 samples. PBMCs, B-cell-depleted T cells, or T cells provided the cDNA or gDNA that made up the material.

The germline CDR1 and CDR2 sequences are SGHVS and FQNEAQ. V shed 5 bases and J 4 bases; nucleotides not matched to a gene: 12. This CDR3 has 20 amino acids. In the original analysis: Quantification of nucleated cells was approximated via reference gene primer amplification. Assay: immunoSEQ multiplex PCR; the TCRdb copy retains only in-frame clones and omits some. V and J calls and clone size are as listed in that table; D and trimming were resolved from the DNA. The sample has 250,000 or so clones; 88% are singletons. The sample was peripheral blood. The V and J genes are TRBV7-8 and TRBJ2-6; 15 nucleotides align to TRBD2. The source is a woman aged 55-70 years with acute or convalescent COVID-19. The CDR3 protein is CASSVPGTSGRLTGANVLTF. The CDR3, as DNA: TGTGCCAGCAGCGTTCCCGGGACTAGCGGGAGGTTGACCGGGGCCAACGTCCTGACTTTC.